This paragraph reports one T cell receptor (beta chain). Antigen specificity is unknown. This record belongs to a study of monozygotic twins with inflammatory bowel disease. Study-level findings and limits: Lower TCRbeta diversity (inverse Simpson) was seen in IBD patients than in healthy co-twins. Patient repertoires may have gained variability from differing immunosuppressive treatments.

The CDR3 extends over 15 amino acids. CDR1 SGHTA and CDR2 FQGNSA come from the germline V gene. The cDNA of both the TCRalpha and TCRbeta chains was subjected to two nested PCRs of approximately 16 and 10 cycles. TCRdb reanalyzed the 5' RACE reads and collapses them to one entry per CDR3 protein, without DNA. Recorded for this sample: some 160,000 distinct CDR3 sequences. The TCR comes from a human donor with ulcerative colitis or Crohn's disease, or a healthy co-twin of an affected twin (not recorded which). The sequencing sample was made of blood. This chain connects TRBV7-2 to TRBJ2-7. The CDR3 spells CASSFSRNAVYEQYF. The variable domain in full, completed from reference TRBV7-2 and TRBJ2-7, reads GAGVSQSPSNKVTEKGKDVELRCDPISGHTALYWYRQSLGQGLEFLIYFQGNSAPDKSGLPSDRFSAERTGGSVSTLTIQRTQQEDSAVYLCASSFSRNAVYEQYFGPGTRLTVT.